The following is a T cell receptor beta chain sequence with its context. This clonotype was detected only a few times. Its antigen remains unidentified. Per-base qualities were not stored, and no clone one base away is much larger. The data stem from a study of T-cell reconstitution after alpha-beta-depleted transplantation in children (dated by TCRdb to about 2016). With respect to the entire study: Using TCR repertoire profiling, the study quantitatively followed how T-cell immune reconstitution unfolded in children after TCRalphabeta/CD19-depleted allogeneic hematopoietic cell transplantation.

The receptor library was made with PCR. TCRdb names Illumina HiSeq 2500 as the instrument used. TCR libraries were prepared with molecular barcoding, using unique molecular identifiers to normalize TCRbeta repertoire quantification. TCRdb ran its own pipeline on the public reads, namely fastp trimming at Q25 and MiXCR clone calling, and kept in-frame beta chains. Rows with a matching CDR3 protein are joined into one entry that keeps the most common DNA and genes. The sample has about 360,000 distinct CDR3 sequences on record, about an eighth of them singletons. Jointly, the top ten make up roughly 4.5% of the sample. The CDR3, cysteine through phenylalanine, is 14 amino acids long. Just CDR3 DNA is preserved here, 42 bases in frame from base 1. The germline V gene encodes CDR1 MNHEY and CDR2 SVGAGI. A distance of 11 bases separates the germline ends of V and J, which lose 0 bases and 6 bases respectively.

This specimen consisted of PBMCs, obtained from the stem cell graft. The rearrangement combines TRBV6-5 with TRBJ1-1; TRBD1 is a possible D gene, resting on 5 matching bases. This receptor was taken from a human donor who donated a stem cell graft to a child with Fanconi anemia. The DNA reads TGTGCCAGCAGTTACTCGGAATCAGGGTCTGAAGCTTTCTTT. The encoded protein is CASSYSESGSEAFF.